Shown below are 13 T cell receptor beta chains from a single sample sequenced in a study of shared T cell receptors in the human thymus (dated by TCRdb to 2020 to 2023). To prepare the library, the immunoSEQ multiplex PCR assay was applied. TCRdb re-hosts the immuneACCESS table, in-frame sequences only. Its copies lack some clones; in the studies checked, an unresolved V gene accounts for under half of them, and the cause for the rest is not known. Within this sample are more than 550,000 clones, with 80% to 90% of them counted one time only. The ten largest clonotypes hold more than 0.009% of the sample. The same sample was also studied in work on human thymus T cells.

The specimen sequenced was thymocytes. All receptors derive from a boy under two years old with a congenital heart defect. Donor details come from another sample of the same person, matched by shared clones.

The rearrangement uses TRBV28 and TRBJ1-1, with 7 bases aligning to TRBD1. Per the germline V gene, CDR1 is MDHEN and CDR2 is SYDVKM. The CDR3 runs 15 residues. J gave up 1 base and V 5 bases, and 7 bases lay outside the gene matches. CDR3 residues: CASSRTGVGNTEAFF. Written as DNA, the CDR3 is TGTGCCAGCAGTCGTACAGGGGTAGGGAACACTGAAGCTTTCTTT.

This clone came up a few times. This chain connects TRBV5-4 to TRBJ2-1, with 9 bases that match TRBD1. After removal of 3 bases from V and 6 bases from J, the junction contained 7 bases not matched to a gene. Germline lookup yields CDR1 SGHNT and CDR2 YYREEE (reference sequence). The CDR3 spans 15 residues. The CDR3 bases are TGTGCCAGCAGCTGGACAGGGGCTTGGGGCAATGAGCAGTTCTTC. It yields the protein CASSWTGAWGNEQFF.

The J gene is TRBJ2-7, the V gene TRBV15, with D perhaps matching TRBD1 (5 bases). The V gene's germline CDR1 is LNHNV and CDR2 YYDKDF (reference sequence). With 0 bases removed from V and 7 bases from J, the gap between germline ends came to 16 bases. The CDR3 sequence is 15 residues long. CDR3 loop: CATSRDRQSPWEQYF. CDR3 DNA: TGTGCCACCAGCAGAGATAGACAGTCCCCTTGGGAGCAGTACTTC.

This chain connects TRBV10-3 to TRBJ2-7, with D possibly matching TRBD1 (5 bases). The CDR3 has 13 residues. Germline V lookup: CDR1 ENHRY, CDR2 SYGVKD. Trimming cost V 2 bases and J 4 bases, with 9 bases left between them. In nucleotides, the CDR3 is TGTGCCATCAGTGAGGTGGGGCCTTACGAGCAGTACTTC. It translates to CAISEVGPYEQYF.

J is TRBJ2-3 and V is TRBV6-6; a weak D match, TRBD2 (5 bases). V lost 4 bases and J lost 4, with 12 bases in between. Germline V gene data show CDR1 as MNHNY and CDR2 as SVGAGI (reference sequence). This CDR3 is built from 14 residues. The CDR3 region has the DNA TGTGCCAGCAGTTCTTTGCTAGCCGCAGATACGCAGTATTTT. Residues: CASSSLLAADTQYF.

In DNA, the CDR3 is TGTGCCACCAGCAGAGTTCGGGGTTGGGCCAAAAACATTCAGTACTTC. Its translation: CATSRVRGWAKNIQYF. The J gene is TRBJ2-4, the V gene TRBV15, with D tentatively TRBD2 (5 bases). The germline V gene encodes CDR1 LNHNV and CDR2 YYDKDF (reference sequence). The CDR3 totals 16 residues. V was shortened by 1 base and J by 1 base, with 11 bases between the two germline ends.

The chain recombines TRBV6-6 with TRBJ2-5; D is possibly TRBD2 (5 bases). Matching the DNA end better, TRBJ2-7 makes the J call doubtful. CDR1 and CDR2 (germline): MNHNY, SVGAGI (reference sequence). This CDR3 is built from 16 residues. CDR3 coding DNA: TGTGCCAGCAGTTACCCAGGCCTAGCACCTCCCTACGAGCAGTACTTC. Its translation: CASSYPGLAPPYEQYF.

This chain connects TRBV27 to TRBJ2-1, with TRBD1 matching over 8 bases. The germline gives CDR1 MNHEY, CDR2 SMNVEV (reference sequence). The V segment lost 2 bases and the J segment 2 bases; nucleotides outside the gene matches: 5. The CDR3 is 16 amino acids. The CDR3, as DNA: TGTGCCAGCAGTTTAGAGACAGGGGTGGCCTACAATGAGCAGTTCTTC. Translated: CASSLETGVAYNEQFF.

The chain carries TRBV5-1 and TRBJ2-7; D perhaps matches TRBD1 (6 bases). This CDR3 has 17 amino acids. Germline assignment: CDR1 SGHRS and CDR2 YFSETQ. V was shortened by 0 bases and J by 3 bases, with 19 bases between the two germline ends. DNA of the CDR3: TGCGCCAGCAGCTTGGGAGGTAGGTGGGACACTCACTACGAGCAGTACTTC. Its translation: CASSLGGRWDTHYEQYF.

CDR3 residues: CASSRWQDSPLHF. The CDR3 DNA reads as TGCGCCAGCAGCCGGTGGCAGGATTCACCCCTCCACTTT. The V gene is TRBV4-1, the J gene TRBJ1-6; D gene unclear. Germline V gene lookup returns CDR1 MGHRA and CDR2 YSYEKL. The length of the CDR3 is 13 residues. Trimming took off 4 bases at V and 8 bases at J, with 9 bases between the two ends.

This chain connects TRBV7-3 to TRBJ2-7; 12 positions match TRBD2. CDR3 length: 15 amino acids. V gave up 5 bases and J gave up 2 bases; unmatched junction bases: 4. Germline CDR1 is SGHTA and CDR2 is FQGTGA. The CDR3: CASSILAGGPYEQYF. CDR3 bases: TGTGCCAGCAGCATCCTAGCGGGGGGGCCCTACGAGCAGTACTTC.

This clone was observed a few times. The chain employs TRBV27 and TRBJ2-7, with 7 bases matching TRBD2. J lost 6 bases, V lost 2 bases, and 7 bases had no gene match. The CDR3 is made up of 14 amino acids. Germline V lookup: CDR1 MNHEY, CDR2 SMNVEV (reference sequence). CDR3 loop: CASSLLGEGPEQYF. The CDR3, as DNA: TGTGCCAGCAGTTTACTTGGGGAGGGCCCCGAGCAGTACTTC.

This clone was found once. V gene TRBV7-8 combines with J gene TRBJ1-2; D gene ambiguous. In germline, CDR1 is SGHVS, CDR2 FQNEAQ. V gave up 5 bases and J gave up 1 base, with 5 bases separating them. CDR3 size: 12 residues. The CDR3 protein is CASSPFNYGYTF. In nucleotides, the CDR3 is TGTGCCAGCAGCCCTTTTAACTATGGCTACACCTTC.